This T cell receptor (beta chain) was sequenced during a study of blood T cell repertoires in COVID-19. This CDR3 has 18 residues. Source study methods: From reference gene primer amplification, estimates of nucleated cell counts were derived. The protocol was immunoSEQ multiplex PCR, while the TCRdb copy is restricted to in-frame clones and leaves out a portion. That table furnishes V, J and clone size, whereas the DNA furnished D and trimming. The top ten clones hold under 20% of a sample with 70,000 or so clones, 82% of them seen once. Material: peripheral blood. The rearrangement uses TRBV21-1 and TRBJ2-6; TRBD1 is the table's D call, not checked against the DNA. TRBV21-1 is a recognized pseudogene. The clonotype originates from a human donor in a cohort sampled during active COVID-19. CDR3 bases: TGTGCCAGCAGTCCTTATATCCACAGGGGGCCTGGGGCCAACGTCCTGACTTTC. It specifies CASSPYIHRGPGANVLTF.